This TCR beta chain was sequenced in a study of blood T cell repertoires in COVID-19. Study-level background: Italy, Spain and the United States were the sources of the convalescent and acute COVID-19 samples. T cells, B-cell-depleted T cells, or PBMCs provided the cDNA or gDNA that served as material.

Study processing details: Reference gene primers were amplified, and this amplification served to estimate nucleated cell counts. Here immunoSEQ multiplex PCR was the method, and the copy in TCRdb shows in-frame clones only, minus some. The V and J calls and clone size are taken from that table; D and trimming were inferred from the DNA. The sample carries over 65,000 clones, 65% to 90% recorded once. The CDR3 has 14 amino acids. The germline V gene encodes CDR1 LNHDA and CDR2 SQIVND (reference sequence). Trimming took off 3 bases at V and 2 bases at J, with 10 bases between the two ends. The receptor comes from an older man with active COVID-19. J is TRBJ1-1 and V is TRBV19, with D perhaps TRBD1 (6 bases). Sequencing was performed on peripheral blood. Written as DNA, the CDR3 is TGTGCCAGTAGTATCAGGGGTGGTAACACTGAAGCTTTCTTT. This encodes CASSIRGGNTEAFF.